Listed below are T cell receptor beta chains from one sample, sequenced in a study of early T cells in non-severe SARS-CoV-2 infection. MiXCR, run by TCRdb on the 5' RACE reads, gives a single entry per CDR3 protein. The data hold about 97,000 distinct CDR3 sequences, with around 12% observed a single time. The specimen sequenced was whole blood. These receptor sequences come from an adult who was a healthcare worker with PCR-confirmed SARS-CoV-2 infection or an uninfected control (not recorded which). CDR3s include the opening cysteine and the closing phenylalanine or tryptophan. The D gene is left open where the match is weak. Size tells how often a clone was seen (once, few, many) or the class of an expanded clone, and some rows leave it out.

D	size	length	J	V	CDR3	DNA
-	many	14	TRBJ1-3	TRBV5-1	CASSLVGYGNTIYF	TGCGCCAGCAGCTTGGTGGGTTACGGAAACACCATATATTTT
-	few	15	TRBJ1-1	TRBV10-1	CARTETRSGSTEAFF	TGCGCCAGAACCGAAACTAGATCAGGGAGTACTGAAGCTTTCTTT
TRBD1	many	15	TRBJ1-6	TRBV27	CASSRGQGYNSPLHF	TGTGCCAGCAGTAGGGGACAGGGTTATAATTCACCCCTCCACTTT
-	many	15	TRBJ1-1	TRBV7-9	CASSHRDGGNTEAFF	TGTGCCAGCAGCCACAGGGACGGCGGGAACACTGAAGCTTTCTTT
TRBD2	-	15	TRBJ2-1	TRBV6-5	CASSDLSGSSNEQFF	TGTGCCAGCAGCGACCTCAGCGGGAGTAGTAATGAGCAGTTCTTC
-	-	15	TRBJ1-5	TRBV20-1	CSASSSHNSNQPQHF	TGCAGTGCTAGCAGTTCGCATAATAGCAATCAGCCCCAGCATTTT
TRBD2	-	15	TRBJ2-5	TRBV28	CASSPLAGLQETQYF	TGTGCCAGCAGTCCTCTAGCGGGACTCCAAGAGACCCAGTACTTC
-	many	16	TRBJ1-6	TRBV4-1	CASSPRESSYNSPLHF	TGCGCCAGCAGCCCGAGGGAAAGCTCCTATAATTCACCCCTCCACTTT
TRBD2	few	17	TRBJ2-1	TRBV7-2	CASSSYSSGNQGNEQFF	TGTGCCAGCAGCTCCTATTCTAGCGGGAACCAGGGCAATGAGCAGTTCTTC
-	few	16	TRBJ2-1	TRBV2	CASSAPSSLASNEQFF	TGTGCCAGCAGCGCCCCTTCCTCACTAGCTAGCAATGAGCAGTTCTTC
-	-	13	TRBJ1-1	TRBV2	CASQEGYSTEAFF	TGTGCCTCTCAGGAGGGGTACTCCACTGAAGCTTTCTTT
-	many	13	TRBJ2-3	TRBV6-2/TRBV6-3	CASSYRDTDTQYF	TGTGCCAGCAGTTACAGGGACACAGATACGCAGTATTTT
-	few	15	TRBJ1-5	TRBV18	CASSRRDYSNQPQHF	TGTGCCAGCTCCCGACGTGATTATAGCAATCAGCCCCAGCATTTT
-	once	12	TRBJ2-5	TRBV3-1	CASSQDYETQYF	TGTGCCAGCAGCCAAGATTACGAGACCCAGTACTTC
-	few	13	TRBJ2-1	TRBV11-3	CASSLTDLNEQFF	TGTGCCAGCAGCTTGACGGACCTCAATGAGCAGTTCTTC
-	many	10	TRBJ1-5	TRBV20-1	CSAQAQPQHF	TGCAGTGCTCAGGCTCAGCCCCAGCATTTT
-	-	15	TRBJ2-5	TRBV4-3	CASSQDRGQEETQYF	TGCGCCAGCAGCCAAGATCGGGGGCAGGAAGAGACCCAGTACTTC
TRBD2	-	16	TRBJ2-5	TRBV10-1	CASSESMASGKETQYF	TGCGCCAGCAGTGAGTCGATGGCCAGCGGGAAAGAGACCCAGTACTTC
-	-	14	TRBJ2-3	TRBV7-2	CASSAGIAGDTQYF	TGTGCCAGCAGCGCAGGGATAGCCGGGGATACGCAGTATTTT
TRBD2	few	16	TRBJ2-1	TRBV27	CASSPSRLAGDNEQFF	TGTGCCAGCAGTCCCTCTAGACTAGCGGGAGACAATGAGCAGTTCTTC
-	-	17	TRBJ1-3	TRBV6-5	CASSYSSLTARGNTIYF	TGTGCCAGCAGTTACTCGAGTCTGACAGCTCGAGGAAACACCATATATTTT
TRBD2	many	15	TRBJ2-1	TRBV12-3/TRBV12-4	CASSHLAGVGVEQFF	TGTGCCAGCAGTCACCTAGCGGGAGTGGGCGTTGAGCAGTTCTTC
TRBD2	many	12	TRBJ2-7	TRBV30	CAWTSGSYEQYF	TGTGCCTGGACTAGCGGGAGTTACGAGCAGTACTTC
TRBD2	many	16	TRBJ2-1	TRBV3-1	CASSLLRLAGYNEQFF	TGTGCCAGCAGCCTTCTCAGACTAGCTGGTTACAATGAGCAGTTCTTC
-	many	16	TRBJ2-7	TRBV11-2	CASSLNPRGHSYEQYF	TGTGCCAGCAGCTTAAACCCCCGCGGACACTCCTACGAGCAGTACTTC
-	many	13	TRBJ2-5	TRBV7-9	CASSPNEMGTQYF	TGTGCCAGCAGCCCGAACGAAATGGGGACCCAGTACTTC
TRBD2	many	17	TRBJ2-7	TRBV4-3	CASSRGTSGSSSYEQYF	TGCGCCAGCAGCCGAGGGACTAGCGGTTCTAGCTCCTACGAGCAGTACTTC
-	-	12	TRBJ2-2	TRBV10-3	CAISVDSGELFF	TGTGCCATCAGCGTCGATTCCGGGGAGCTGTTTTTT
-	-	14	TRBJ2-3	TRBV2	CASSDRTPTDTQYF	TGTGCCAGCAGTGACCGGACACCCACAGATACGCAGTATTTT
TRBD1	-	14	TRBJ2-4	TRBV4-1	CASNPDRAANIQYF	TGCGCCAGCAACCCGGACAGGGCGGCGAACATTCAGTACTTC
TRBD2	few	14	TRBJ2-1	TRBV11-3	CASSPNGRENEQFF	TGTGCCAGCAGCCCCAACGGGAGGGAGAATGAGCAGTTCTTC
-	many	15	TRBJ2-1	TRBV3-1	CASSPAPSSYNEQFF	TGTGCCAGCAGCCCGGCGCCGAGCTCCTACAATGAGCAGTTCTTC
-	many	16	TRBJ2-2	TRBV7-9	CASSPRGITNTGELFF	TGTGCCAGCAGCCCCCGCGGGATTACGAACACCGGGGAGCTGTTTTTT
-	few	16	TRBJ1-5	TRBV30	CAWSPPARRQMQPQHF	TGTGCCTGGAGTCCCCCGGCCAGGCGTCAAATGCAGCCCCAGCATTTT
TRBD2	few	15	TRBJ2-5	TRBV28	CASSPRTSGKETQYF	TGTGCCAGCAGTCCCCGGACTAGCGGCAAAGAGACCCAGTACTTC